Listed here are 5 T cell receptor beta chains from one sample, sequenced in a study of blood T cell repertoires in COVID-19. TCRdb keeps only in-frame clones here, not all; method: immunoSEQ multiplex PCR. Of 15,000 to 20,000 clones in the sample, roughly nine tenths were seen once. Sequenced sample: peripheral blood. The receptors were sampled from a human donor in a cohort sampled during active COVID-19.

This chain links TRBV5-5 with TRBJ2-7; perhaps TRBD1 as D (5 bases). The V and J ends lost 0 bases and 2 bases respectively, with 12 bases between them. CDR3 size: 15 residues. Germline V gene sequence: CDR1 SGHKS, CDR2 YYEKEE (reference sequence). The CDR3 DNA reads TGTGCCAGCAGCTTGGAGGGCAGGGCCCCCTACGAGCAGTACTTC. Protein sequence: CASSLEGRAPYEQYF.

This clone has a single count. The chain employs TRBV2 and TRBJ2-7; 9 positions match TRBD2. This CDR3 region has 13 residues. From germline, CDR1 is SNHLY and CDR2 FYNNEI. V gave up 2 bases and J gave up 4 bases; unmatched junction bases: 0. The CDR3 here is CASSESGGYEQYF. In DNA form, the CDR3 reads TGTGCCAGCAGTGAAAGCGGGGGGTACGAGCAGTACTTC.

The chain has TRBV19 and TRBJ1-1; possible D gene TRBD1, 6 bases. The CDR3 is made up of 14 amino acids. Germline values: CDR1 LNHDA, CDR2 SQIVND (reference sequence). Trimming removed 5 bases at V and 5 bases at J, with 15 bases between. The CDR3 nucleotides read TGTGCCAGTAGTCTTGGACAGATCGAAACTGAAGCTTTCTTT. It encodes CASSLGQIETEAFF.

The genes are TRBV9 and TRBJ1-1, with 8 bases that match TRBD1. The J segment lost 8 bases and the V segment lost 0 bases, leaving 9 bases of the junction unmatched. Germline loops: CDR1 SGDLS, CDR2 YYNGEE. The CDR3 covers 15 residues. The CDR3 is CASSVGDRRVQEAFF. The CDR3 DNA follows: TGTGCCAGCAGCGTAGGGGACAGGAGAGTACAAGAAGCTTTCTTT.

This chain links TRBV2 with TRBJ2-7; 7 nucleotides agree with TRBD1. Germline values: CDR1 SNHLY, CDR2 FYNNEI. The CDR3 length is 12 residues. V lost 7 bases and J lost 3; bases outside the gene matches: 3. CDR3 residues: CASNRGNYEQYF. The CDR3 bases are TGTGCCAGCAACAGGGGAAACTACGAGCAGTACTTC.